The present T cell receptor (beta chain) was sequenced within a study of shared clonotypes between healthy human individuals. Study-level background: Samples came from a couple of female and three male donors aged 18 to 49.

The healthy adult donors were HIV-negative and reported no recent acute infections or vaccinations. Repertoires were generated with immunoSEQ multiplex PCR, while TCRdb's copy carries only in-frame clones and drops some. The sample has some 2 million clones, 85% to 95% seen once. This CDR3 is 17 amino acids long. Trimming pared 0 bases from V and 2 bases from J, leaving 16 bases between. Germline CDR1 MGHRA, CDR2 YSYEKL. Source material: naive CD4+ T cells sorted from blood. The sample's subset: CD45RA+ positively selected. The receptor comes from a man between 18 and 29 years old in good health. This chain uses TRBV4-1 with TRBJ2-5; D may be TRBD2 (6 bases). This CDR3 reads CASSQEKGGWRQETQYF. CDR3 nucleotide sequence: TGCGCCAGCAGCCAAGAGAAGGGAGGTTGGCGGCAAGAGACCCAGTACTTC.